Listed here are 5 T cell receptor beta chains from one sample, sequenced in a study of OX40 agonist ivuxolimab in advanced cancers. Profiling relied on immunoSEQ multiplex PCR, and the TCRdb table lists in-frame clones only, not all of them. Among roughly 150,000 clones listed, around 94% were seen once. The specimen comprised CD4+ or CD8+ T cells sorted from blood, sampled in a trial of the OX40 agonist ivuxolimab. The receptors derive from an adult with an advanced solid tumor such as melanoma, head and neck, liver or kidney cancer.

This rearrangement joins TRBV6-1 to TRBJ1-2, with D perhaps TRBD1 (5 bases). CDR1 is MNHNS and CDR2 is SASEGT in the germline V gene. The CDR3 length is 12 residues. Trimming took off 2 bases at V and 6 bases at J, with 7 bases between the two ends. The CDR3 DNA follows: TGTGCCAGCAGTGAACAGGGCCATGGCTACACCTTC. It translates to CASSEQGHGYTF.

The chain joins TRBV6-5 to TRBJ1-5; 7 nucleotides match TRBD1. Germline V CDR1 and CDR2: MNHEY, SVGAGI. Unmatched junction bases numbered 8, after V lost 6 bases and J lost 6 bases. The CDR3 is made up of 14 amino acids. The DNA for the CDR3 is TGTGCCAGCAGGGGTCCGGGACAGACTCAGCCCCAGCATTTT. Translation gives CASRGPGQTQPQHF.

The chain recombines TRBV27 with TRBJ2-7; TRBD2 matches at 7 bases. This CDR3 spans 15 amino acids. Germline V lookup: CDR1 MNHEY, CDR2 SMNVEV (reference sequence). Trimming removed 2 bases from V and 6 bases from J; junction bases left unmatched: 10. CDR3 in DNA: TGTGCCAGCAGTTTAGCGGCAGGGAGGGCCGGCGAGCAGTACTTC. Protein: CASSLAAGRAGEQYF.

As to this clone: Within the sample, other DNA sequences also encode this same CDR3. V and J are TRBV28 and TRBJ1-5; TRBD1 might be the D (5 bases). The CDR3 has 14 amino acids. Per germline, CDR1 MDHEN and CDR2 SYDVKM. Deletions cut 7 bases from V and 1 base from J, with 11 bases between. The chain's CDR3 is CASTPGGSNQPQHF. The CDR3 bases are TGTGCCAGCACCCCCGGGGGGAGCAATCAGCCCCAGCATTTT.

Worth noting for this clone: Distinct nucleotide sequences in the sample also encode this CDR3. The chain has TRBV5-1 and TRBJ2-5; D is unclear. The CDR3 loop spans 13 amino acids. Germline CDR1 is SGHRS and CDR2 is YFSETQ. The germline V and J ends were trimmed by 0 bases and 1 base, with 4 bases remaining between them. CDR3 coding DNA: TGCGCCAGCAGCTTGGGGGTCCAAGAGACCCAGTACTTC. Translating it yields CASSLGVQETQYF.